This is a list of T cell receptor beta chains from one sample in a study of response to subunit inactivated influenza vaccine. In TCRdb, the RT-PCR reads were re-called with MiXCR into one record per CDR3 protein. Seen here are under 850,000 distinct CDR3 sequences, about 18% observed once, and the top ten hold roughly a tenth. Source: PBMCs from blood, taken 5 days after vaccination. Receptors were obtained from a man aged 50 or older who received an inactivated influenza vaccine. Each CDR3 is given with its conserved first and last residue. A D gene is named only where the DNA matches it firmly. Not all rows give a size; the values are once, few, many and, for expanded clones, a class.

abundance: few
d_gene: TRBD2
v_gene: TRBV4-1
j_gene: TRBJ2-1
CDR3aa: CASSQDPSGGIANEQFF
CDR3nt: TGCGCCAGCAGCCAAGACCCTAGCGGGGGGATTGCAAATGAGCAGTTCTTC

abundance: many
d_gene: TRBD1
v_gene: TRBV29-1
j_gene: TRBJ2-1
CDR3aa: CSPVPGQGCDEQFF
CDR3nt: TGCAGCCCAGTCCCGGGACAGGGGTGCGATGAGCAGTTCTTC

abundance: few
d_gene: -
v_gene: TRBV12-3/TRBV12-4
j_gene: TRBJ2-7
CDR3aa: CASSSSGTPSYEQYF
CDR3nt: TGTGCCAGCAGTTCCTCCGGGACACCATCCTACGAGCAGTACTTC

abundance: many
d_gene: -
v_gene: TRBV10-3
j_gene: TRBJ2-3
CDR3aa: CATRDTRTDTQYF
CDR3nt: TGTGCCACGCGGGACACCCGCACAGATACGCAGTATTTT

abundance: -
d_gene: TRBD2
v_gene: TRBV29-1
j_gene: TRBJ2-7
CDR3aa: CSVGTTYEQYF
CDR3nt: TGCAGCGTGGGGACTACCTACGAGCAGTACTTC

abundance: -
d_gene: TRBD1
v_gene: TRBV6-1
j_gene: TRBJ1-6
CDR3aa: CASSMDRVVDSPLHF
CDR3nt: TGTGCCAGCAGTATGGACAGGGTGGTAGACTCACCCCTCCACTTT

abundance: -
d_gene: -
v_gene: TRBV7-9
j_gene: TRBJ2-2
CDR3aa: CASSLKEPGELFF
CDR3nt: TGTGCCAGCAGCTTAAAGGAACCCGGGGAGCTGTTTTTT

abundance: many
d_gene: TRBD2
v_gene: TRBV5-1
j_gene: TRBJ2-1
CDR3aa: CASSLAGLAGEQFF
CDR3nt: TGCGCCAGCAGCTTGGCCGGTCTAGCGGGGGAGCAGTTCTTC

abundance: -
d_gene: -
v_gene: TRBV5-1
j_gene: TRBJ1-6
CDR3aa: CASSDNYNSPLHF
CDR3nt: TGCGCCAGCAGCGACAACTATAATTCACCCCTCCACTTT

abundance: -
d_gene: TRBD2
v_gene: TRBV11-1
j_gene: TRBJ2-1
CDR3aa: CASSSPGLAGGPLTNEQFF
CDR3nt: TGTGCCAGCAGCTCCCCGGGACTAGCGGGGGGGCCCCTAACGAATGAGCAGTTCTTC

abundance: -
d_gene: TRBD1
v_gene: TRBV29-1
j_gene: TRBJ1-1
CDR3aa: CSVHPGTGVGTEAFF
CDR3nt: TGCAGCGTCCACCCCGGGACAGGGGTAGGCACTGAAGCTTTCTTT

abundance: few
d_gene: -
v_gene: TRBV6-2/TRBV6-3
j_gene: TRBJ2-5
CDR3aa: CASIRRQQGETQYF
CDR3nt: TGTGCCAGCATACGGAGACAACAAGGAGAGACCCAGTACTTC

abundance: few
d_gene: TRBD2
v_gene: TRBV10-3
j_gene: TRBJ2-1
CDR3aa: CAISEEPGLAGSDEQFF
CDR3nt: TGTGCCATCAGTGAGGAGCCTGGACTAGCGGGGTCGGATGAGCAGTTCTTC

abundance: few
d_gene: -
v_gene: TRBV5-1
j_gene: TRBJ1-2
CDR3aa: CASSLAQGQANYGYTF
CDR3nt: TGCGCCAGCAGCTTGGCCCAGGGACAAGCTAACTATGGCTACACCTTC

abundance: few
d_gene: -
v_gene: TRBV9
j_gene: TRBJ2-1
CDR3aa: CASSAPEASSYNEQFF
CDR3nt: TGTGCCAGCAGCGCCCCGGAGGCCAGCTCCTACAATGAGCAGTTCTTC

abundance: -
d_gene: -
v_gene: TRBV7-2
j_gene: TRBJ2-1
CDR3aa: CASSLATGPHEQFF
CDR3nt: TGTGCCAGCAGCTTAGCTACAGGCCCTCATGAGCAGTTCTTC

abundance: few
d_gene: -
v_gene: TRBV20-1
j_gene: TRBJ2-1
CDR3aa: CSARGQPEQFF
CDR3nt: TGCAGTGCTAGAGGACAGCCTGAGCAGTTCTTC

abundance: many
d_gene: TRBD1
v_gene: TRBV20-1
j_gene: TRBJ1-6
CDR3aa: CSARLGTGFNSPLHF
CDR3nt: TGCAGTGCTAGACTCGGGACAGGATTTAATTCACCCCTCCACTTT

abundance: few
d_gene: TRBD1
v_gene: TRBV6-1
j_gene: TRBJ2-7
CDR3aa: CASRAGQGVYYEQYF
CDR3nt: TGTGCCAGCAGAGCGGGACAGGGGGTGTACTACGAGCAGTACTTC

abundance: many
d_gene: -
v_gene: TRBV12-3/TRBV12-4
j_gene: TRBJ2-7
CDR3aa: CASSLGYWYEQYF
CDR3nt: TGTGCCAGCAGTTTGGGCTACTGGTACGAGCAGTACTTC

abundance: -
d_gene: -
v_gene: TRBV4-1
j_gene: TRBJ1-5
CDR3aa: CASSQDGAGRISNQPQHF
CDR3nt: TGCGCCAGCAGCCAAGACGGGGCAGGTCGTATTAGCAATCAGCCCCAGCATTTT

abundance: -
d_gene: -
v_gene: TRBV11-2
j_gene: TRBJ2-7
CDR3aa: CASSRPRDTIIYSYEQYF
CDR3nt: TGTGCCAGCAGCCGGCCGCGGGACACCATCATTTACTCCTACGAGCAGTACTTC

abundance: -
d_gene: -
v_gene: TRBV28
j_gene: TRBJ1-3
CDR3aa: CASNPDRGLGNTIYF
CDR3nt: TGTGCCAGCAACCCTGACAGAGGCTTAGGAAACACCATATATTTT

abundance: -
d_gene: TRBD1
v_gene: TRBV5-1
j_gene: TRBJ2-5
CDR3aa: CASSTGQGALILQTQYF
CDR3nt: TGCGCCAGCAGCACAGGACAGGGGGCGCTGATCCTCCAGACCCAGTACTTC

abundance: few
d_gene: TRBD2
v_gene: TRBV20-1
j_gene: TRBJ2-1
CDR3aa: CSARLSGRLGEQFF
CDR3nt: TGCAGTGCTAGACTTAGCGGGAGACTGGGTGAGCAGTTCTTC

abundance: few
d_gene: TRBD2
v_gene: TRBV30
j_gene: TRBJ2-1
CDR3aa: CAWSYGLAGVNEQFF
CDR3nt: TGTGCCTGGAGTTACGGACTAGCGGGAGTGAATGAGCAGTTCTTC

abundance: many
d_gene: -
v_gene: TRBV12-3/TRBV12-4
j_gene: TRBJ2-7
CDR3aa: CASSSSGKVTF
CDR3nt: TGTGCCAGCAGTTCCTCAGGGAAAGTAACCTTC

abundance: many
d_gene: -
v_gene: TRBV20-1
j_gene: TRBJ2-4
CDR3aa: CSAANPGLAKNIQYF
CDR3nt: TGCAGTGCAGCTAACCCGGGACTAGCCAAAAACATTCAGTACTTC

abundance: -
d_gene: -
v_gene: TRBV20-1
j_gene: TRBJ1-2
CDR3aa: CSATGTFGYTF
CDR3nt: TGCAGTGCTACCGGGACTTTTGGCTACACCTTC

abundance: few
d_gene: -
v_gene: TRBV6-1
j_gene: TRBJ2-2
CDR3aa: CASSRLATGELFF
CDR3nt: TGTGCCAGCAGTCGCTTAGCGACCGGGGAGCTGTTTTTT

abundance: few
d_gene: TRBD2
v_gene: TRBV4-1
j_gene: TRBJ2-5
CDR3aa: CASSQVWHSGGAGGIETQYF
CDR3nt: TGCGCCAGCAGCCAAGTCTGGCATAGCGGGGGGGCCGGAGGGATAGAGACCCAGTACTTC

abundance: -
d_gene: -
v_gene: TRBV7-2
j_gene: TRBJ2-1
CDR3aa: CASSLEVQISQFF
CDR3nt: TGTGCCAGCAGCTTAGAGGTTCAAATCTCCCAGTTCTTC

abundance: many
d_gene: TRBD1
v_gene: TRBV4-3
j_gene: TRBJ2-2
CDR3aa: CASSQGRGQGYTGELFF
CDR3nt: TGCGCCAGCAGCCAAGGAAGGGGACAGGGGTACACCGGGGAGCTGTTTTTT

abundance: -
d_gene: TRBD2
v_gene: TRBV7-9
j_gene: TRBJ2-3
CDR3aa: CASSNSGYSTDTQYF
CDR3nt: TGTGCCAGCAGCAATAGCGGGTATAGCACAGATACGCAGTATTTT

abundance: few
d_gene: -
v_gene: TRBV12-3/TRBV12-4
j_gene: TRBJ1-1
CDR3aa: CASRLVGGTEAFF
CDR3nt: TGTGCCAGCAGACTAGTTGGGGGCACTGAAGCTTTCTTT

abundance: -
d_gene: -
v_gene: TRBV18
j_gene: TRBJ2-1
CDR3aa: CASSPLGQGQNEQFF
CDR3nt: TGTGCCAGCTCACCACTGGGGCAGGGGCAGAATGAGCAGTTCTTC

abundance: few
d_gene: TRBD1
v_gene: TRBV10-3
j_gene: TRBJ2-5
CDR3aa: CAPPRQGKETQYF
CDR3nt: TGTGCCCCGCCTCGACAGGGTAAAGAGACCCAGTACTTC

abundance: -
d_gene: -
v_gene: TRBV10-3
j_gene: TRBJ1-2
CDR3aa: CAISESSRANYGYTF
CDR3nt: TGTGCCATCAGTGAGAGCTCACGAGCTAACTATGGCTACACCTTC

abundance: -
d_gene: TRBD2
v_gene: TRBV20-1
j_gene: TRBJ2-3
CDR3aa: CSARDLVAGGPADTQYF
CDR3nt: TGCAGTGCTAGAGATCTCGTTGCGGGAGGGCCCGCAGATACGCAGTATTTT

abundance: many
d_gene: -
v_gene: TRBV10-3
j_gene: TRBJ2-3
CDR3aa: CAISVSRGTDTQYF
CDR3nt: TGTGCCATCAGTGTATCCAGGGGCACAGATACGCAGTATTTT

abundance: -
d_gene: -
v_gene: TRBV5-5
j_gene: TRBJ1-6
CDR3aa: CASSPGQTPLHF
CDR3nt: TGTGCCAGCAGCCCCGGGCAAACACCCCTCCACTTT

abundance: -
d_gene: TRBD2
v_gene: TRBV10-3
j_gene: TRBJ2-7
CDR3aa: CAIRTGLGSYEQYF
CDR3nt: TGTGCCATCAGGACTGGACTAGGTTCCTACGAGCAGTACTTC

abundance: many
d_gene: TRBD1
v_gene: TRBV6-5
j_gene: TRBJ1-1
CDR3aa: CASSYGPGQGAAFF
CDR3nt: TGTGCCAGCAGTTACGGTCCGGGACAGGGGGCTGCTTTCTTT

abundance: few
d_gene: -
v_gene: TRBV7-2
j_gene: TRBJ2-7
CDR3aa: CASSLVTGQGFYEQYF
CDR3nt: TGTGCCAGCAGCTTAGTCACCGGGCAAGGATTCTACGAGCAGTACTTC

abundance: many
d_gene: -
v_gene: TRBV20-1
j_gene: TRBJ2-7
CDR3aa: CSARDYRAGKQTSYEQYF
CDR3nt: TGCAGTGCTAGAGATTACAGGGCAGGAAAACAAACCTCCTACGAGCAGTACTTC

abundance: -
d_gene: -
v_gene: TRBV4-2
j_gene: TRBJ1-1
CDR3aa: CASSHTGAMNTEAFF
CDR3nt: TGTGCCAGCAGCCATACGGGTGCCATGAACACTGAAGCTTTCTTT

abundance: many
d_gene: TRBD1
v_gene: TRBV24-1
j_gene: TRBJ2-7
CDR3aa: CATSDPGQGTYEQYF
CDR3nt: TGTGCCACCAGTGACCCGGGACAGGGTACCTACGAGCAGTACTTC

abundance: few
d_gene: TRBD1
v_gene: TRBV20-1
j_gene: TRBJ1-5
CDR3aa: CSGKGQGRQPQHF
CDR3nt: TGCAGTGGCAAGGGACAGGGAAGACAGCCCCAGCATTTT

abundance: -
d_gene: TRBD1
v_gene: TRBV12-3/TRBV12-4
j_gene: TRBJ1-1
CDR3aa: CASSWTGGITEAFF
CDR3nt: TGTGCCAGCAGCTGGACAGGGGGCATCACTGAAGCTTTCTTT

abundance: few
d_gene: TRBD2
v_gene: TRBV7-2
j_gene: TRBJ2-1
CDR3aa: CASSPHREGEQFF
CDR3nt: TGTGCCAGCAGCCCCCACCGGGAGGGTGAGCAGTTCTTC

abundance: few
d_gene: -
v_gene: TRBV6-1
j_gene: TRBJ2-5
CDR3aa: CASSPNAPIHLGTQYF
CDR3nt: TGTGCCAGCAGCCCAAATGCCCCAATCCACTTGGGGACCCAGTACTTC

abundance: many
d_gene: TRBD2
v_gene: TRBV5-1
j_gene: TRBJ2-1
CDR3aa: CASSQTSGRAYNEQFF
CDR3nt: TGCGCCAGCAGCCAGACTAGCGGGAGGGCCTACAATGAGCAGTTCTTC

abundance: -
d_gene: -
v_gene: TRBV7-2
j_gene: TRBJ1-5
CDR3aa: CASSFAEAQPQHF
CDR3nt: TGTGCCAGCAGCTTTGCTGAGGCCCAGCCCCAGCATTTT

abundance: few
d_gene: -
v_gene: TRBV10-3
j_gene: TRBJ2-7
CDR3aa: CAISEGPGEQYF
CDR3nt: TGTGCCATCAGTGAGGGCCCGGGGGAACAGTACTTC

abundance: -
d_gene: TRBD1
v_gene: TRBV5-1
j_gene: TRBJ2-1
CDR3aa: CASSLAPGQGIFSSYNEQFF
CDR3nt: TGCGCCAGCAGCTTGGCCCCGGGACAGGGGATATTCAGCTCCTACAATGAGCAGTTCTTC

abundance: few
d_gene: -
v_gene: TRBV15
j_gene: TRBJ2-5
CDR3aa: CATSRGVREETQYF
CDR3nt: TGTGCCACCAGCAGAGGTGTCAGGGAAGAGACCCAGTACTTC

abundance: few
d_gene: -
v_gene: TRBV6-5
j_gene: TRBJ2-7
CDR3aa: CASRYGTVAYEQYF
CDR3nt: TGTGCCAGCAGATATGGGACCGTCGCCTACGAGCAGTACTTC